This T cell receptor (beta chain) was captured by sequencing in a study of OX40 agonist ivuxolimab in advanced cancers. Overall study findings and caveats: Individuals who were partial responders at 0.1-3.0 mg/kg had clonal expansion that ranked among the lowest.

The protocol was immunoSEQ multiplex PCR, while the TCRdb copy is restricted to in-frame clones and leaves out a portion. The table has 50,000 to 65,000 clones, 80% to 90% seen once. On this clone itself: Its antigen is undetermined.

This sequence was found in an adult with an advanced solid tumor such as melanoma, head and neck, liver or kidney cancer. The sample here was CD4+ or CD8+ T cells sorted from blood, taken in a trial of the OX40 agonist ivuxolimab.

The CDR3 loop is CASNRLAGGYNEQFF. The CDR3 DNA reads as TGTGCCAGCAATCGACTAGCGGGAGGGTACAATGAGCAGTTCTTC. The rearrangement joins TRBV6-5 to TRBJ2-1, with 14 bases fitting TRBD2. J lost 4 bases, V lost 7 bases, and 3 bases had no gene match. There are 15 residues in the CDR3. The V gene's germline CDR1 is MNHEY and CDR2 SVGAGI.